This TCR beta chain came from a study of blood T cell repertoires in COVID-19. The overall study: Some COVID-19 samples were acute and others convalescent; all came from the United States, Italy and Spain. Nucleic acid was either cDNA or gDNA, and it came from T cells, B-cell-depleted T cells, or PBMCs.

Seattle's cohort entered during active infection and was followed longitudinally. Original data processing: Nucleated cell counts were estimated from reference gene primer amplification. The assay was immunoSEQ multiplex PCR, and TCRdb's table has in-frame clones only and misses some. V, J and clone size are those of that table, while D and trimming were read from the DNA. The repertoire has roughly 180,000 clones, more than 75% of them found once; the top ten carry under 6.5%. The source material was peripheral blood. The sequence was obtained from a woman in her fifties or sixties with COVID-19, enrolled during active disease.

The CDR3: CASSSFWTVPNTEAFF. The DNA of the CDR3 is TGTGCCAGCAGCTCCTTTTGGACAGTACCGAACACTGAAGCTTTCTTT. The J gene is TRBJ1-1, the V gene TRBV11-3; perhaps TRBD1 as D (6 bases). V dropped 4 bases and J dropped 1 base, with 16 bases sitting between them. CDR1 and CDR2 from the germline V gene are SGHNT and YENEEA. The CDR3 is 16 amino acids.